These 11 T cell receptor beta chains originate from one sample sequenced in a study of T cell responses to AZD1222 COVID-19 vaccine. The method was immunoSEQ multiplex PCR; TCRdb's version includes in-frame clones alone and lacks a portion of them. The sample yields 100,000 to 150,000 clones, 88% seen once. Here the sequenced sample was peripheral blood, taken on day 0 of AZD1222 vaccination. The source of these receptors is an adult in good health.

CDR3 coding DNA: TGCGCCAGCAGCGCCGGGACAGGGGATGAAAAACTGTTTTTT. It encodes CASSAGTGDEKLFF. This chain uses TRBV5-1 with TRBJ1-4; 10 nucleotides match TRBD1. There are 14 residues in the CDR3. Per germline, CDR1 SGHRS and CDR2 YFSETQ. V was pared by 4 bases and J by 6 bases, with 3 bases of the junction left unmatched.

This chain uses TRBV7-8 with TRBJ1-5, with D unresolved. The CDR3 loop spans 15 amino acids. Germline V lookup: CDR1 SGHVS, CDR2 FQNEAQ. The V gene lost 1 base and the J gene lost 2 bases, with 9 bases spanning the gap. The CDR3 DNA sequence: TGTGCCAGCAGCTTAGGTAGAGTCGGCAATCAGCCCCAGCATTTT. Translation: CASSLGRVGNQPQHF.

The V and J genes are TRBV27 and TRBJ2-7, with 8 bases identical to TRBD1. The CDR3 spans 14 residues. Trimming cost V 5 bases and J 1 base; bases outside gene matches: 4. Germline CDR1 is MNHEY and CDR2 is SMNVEV (reference sequence). The CDR3 nucleotides are TGTGCCAGCAGTACCGACAGGGGATCCTACGAGCAGTACTTC. Translating it yields CASSTDRGSYEQYF.

The chain recombines TRBV9 with TRBJ1-1; 8 nucleotides align to TRBD1. J lost 5 bases, V lost 3 bases, and 6 bases had no gene match. The CDR3 is 14 residues long. The germline CDR1 and CDR2 sequences are SGDLS and YYNGEE. As DNA, the CDR3 is TGTGCCAGCAGCGCCGGGACAGGATTTACTGAAGCTTTCTTT. Translating it yields CASSAGTGFTEAFF.

This sequence joins TRBV5-4 and TRBJ1-3; 7 nucleotides align to TRBD1. This CDR3 is 15 amino acids long. Germline-derived CDR1 and CDR2 are SGHNT and YYREEE (reference sequence). V dropped 4 bases and J dropped 5; count of bases not matched to a gene: 9. DNA of the CDR3: TGTGCCAGCAGCCTCGAGCCACAGGGGAGAAACACCATATATTTT. Translation gives CASSLEPQGRNTIYF.

The rearrangement uses TRBV7-9 and TRBJ2-5; maybe TRBD1 (7 bases). The length of the CDR3 is 14 residues. From germline, CDR1 is SEHNR and CDR2 FQNEAQ (reference sequence). Trimming removed 3 bases from V and 5 bases from J, with 13 bases in between. CDR3 coding DNA: TGTGCCAGCAGCTTGGAGGGGGCGCGGGAGACCCAGTACTTC. This codes for CASSLEGARETQYF.

CDR3 loop: CSVGENDEKLFF. The CDR3 DNA reads as TGCAGCGTTGGGGAGAACGATGAAAAACTGTTTTTT. V is TRBV29-1 and J is TRBJ1-4; D unclear. The CDR3 spans 12 residues. Germline values: CDR1 SQVTM, CDR2 ANQGSEA. V was trimmed by 4 bases and J by 6 bases, leaving 9 bases between them.

The chain links TRBV9 to TRBJ1-1; D is unclear. The V gene lost 0 bases and the J gene lost 3 bases, with 6 bases spanning the gap. CDR1 and CDR2 (germline): SGDLS, YYNGEE. This CDR3 spans 13 amino acids. The CDR3 DNA is TGTGCCAGCAGCGTAGGGTCAGACACTGAAGCTTTCTTT. Amino acids: CASSVGSDTEAFF.

V is TRBV5-4 and J is TRBJ2-1; TRBD2 aligns across 9 bases. V lost 4 bases, J lost 0 bases, and 17 bases stayed unmatched. CDR3 length: 20 amino acids. Germline lookup yields CDR1 SGHNT and CDR2 YYREEE (reference sequence). The CDR3 sequence: CASSGGKREVSPNSYNEQFF. CDR3 DNA: TGTGCCAGCAGCGGTGGAAAGCGGGAGGTCTCGCCCAACTCCTACAATGAGCAGTTCTTC.

The chain links TRBV11-2 to TRBJ2-2; 9 nucleotides align to TRBD1. Germline V gives CDR1 SGHAT, CDR2 FQNNGV. The CDR3 sequence is 15 residues long. Losses at the gene ends were 3 bases for V and 7 bases for J; bases not matched to a gene: 6. This CDR3 reads CASSFNRGRGGELFF. In DNA form, the CDR3 reads TGTGCCAGCAGCTTTAACAGGGGGCGGGGCGGGGAGCTGTTTTTT.

The chain combines TRBV7-9 with TRBJ1-6; TRBD1 aligns across 8 bases. Germline V gene data show CDR1 as SEHNR and CDR2 as FQNEAQ (reference sequence). V shed 5 bases, J shed 6 bases, and the junction held 6 bases outside the gene matches. This CDR3 region has 15 residues. CDR3 amino acids: CASSPLDRVNSPLHF. As DNA, the CDR3 is TGTGCCAGCAGCCCCTTGGACAGGGTTAATTCACCCCTCCACTTT.